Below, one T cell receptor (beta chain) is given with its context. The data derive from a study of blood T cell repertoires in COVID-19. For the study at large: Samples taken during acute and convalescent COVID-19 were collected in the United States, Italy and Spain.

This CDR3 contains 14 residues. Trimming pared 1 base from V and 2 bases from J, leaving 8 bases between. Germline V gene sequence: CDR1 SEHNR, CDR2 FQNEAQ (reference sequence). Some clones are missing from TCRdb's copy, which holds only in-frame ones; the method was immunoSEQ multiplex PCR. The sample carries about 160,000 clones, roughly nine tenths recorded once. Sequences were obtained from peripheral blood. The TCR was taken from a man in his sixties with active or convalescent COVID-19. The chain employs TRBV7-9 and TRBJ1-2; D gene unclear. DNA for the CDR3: TGTGCCAGCAGCTTAGGAACACCCAACTATGGCTACACCTTC. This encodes CASSLGTPNYGYTF.